Listed here are 25 T cell receptor beta chains from one sample, sequenced in a study of blood T cell repertoires in COVID-19. TCRdb keeps only in-frame clones here, not all; method: immunoSEQ multiplex PCR. Among roughly 120,000 clones listed, 71% were seen once. Input material: peripheral blood. The receptor set was obtained from a human donor with acute or convalescent COVID-19. The donor label of this sample is uncertain.

Regarding this clone: This specimen includes other DNA sequences encoding the same CDR3. The chain carries TRBV18 and TRBJ1-1; D is uncertain. The germline V gene has CDR1 KGHSH and CDR2 LQKENI. The V end was cut by 3 bases, the J end by 2 bases, with 4 bases between. The CDR3 loop spans 12 amino acids. This chain's CDR3 is CASSPSNTEAFF. Here the CDR3 DNA reads TGTGCCAGCTCACCGAGTAACACTGAAGCTTTCTTT.

The V gene is TRBV4-1, the J gene TRBJ1-1; D gene unclear. Germline CDR1 is MGHRA and CDR2 is YSYEKL. This CDR3 spans 14 amino acids. V was shortened by 1 base and J by 4 bases, with 10 bases between the two germline ends. CDR3 DNA: TGCGCCAGCAGCCAAGCCTTGAGCCGCACTGAAGCTTTCTTT. Its protein product is CASSQALSRTEAFF.

This chain joins TRBV5-6 and TRBJ1-2; 7 bases map to TRBD1. Germline V CDR1 and CDR2: SGHDT, YYEEEE. After removal of 1 base from V and 4 bases from J, the junction contained 7 bases not matched to a gene. The CDR3 is 15 residues long. As DNA, the CDR3 is TGTGCCAGCAGCTTGTTCAGGGACAGCCGCTATGGCTACACCTTC. As protein: CASSLFRDSRYGYTF. Based on the CDR3 plus reference TRBV5-6 and TRBJ1-2, the full variable domain is DAGVTQSPTHLIKTRGQQVTLRCSPKSGHDTVSWYQQALGQGPQFIFQYYEEEERQRGNFPDRFSGHQFPNYSSELNVNALLLGDSALYLCASSLFRDSRYGYTFGSGTRLTVV.

The V call is TRBV7-2, the J call TRBJ2-7, with TRBD2 identical over 8 bases. The CDR3 contains 14 residues. The V segment lost 3 bases and the J segment 3 bases; nucleotides outside the gene matches: 4. Germline CDR1 is SGHTA and CDR2 is FQGNSA. CDR3 bases: TGTGCCAGCAGCTTCCAAAGCGGGGGCTACGAGCAGTACTTC. Its protein product is CASSFQSGGYEQYF.

This clone has more than one count but fewer than ten. This chain joins TRBV6-5 and TRBJ1-4, with D possibly matching TRBD1 (6 bases). Trimming cost V 4 bases and J 8 bases, with 20 bases left between them. The CDR3 runs 16 residues. Germline V gene lookup returns CDR1 MNHEY and CDR2 SVGAGI. CDR3 sequence: CASSSLGGGAREKLFF. In DNA, the CDR3 is TGTGCCAGCAGTTCCCTCGGGGGGGGCGCCCGGGAAAAACTGTTTTTT.

V and J are TRBV19 and TRBJ1-3; D unresolved. The CDR3 is 15 residues long. V lost 3 bases to trimming and J lost 0 bases, with 9 bases between them. Looked up from germline, CDR1 is LNHDA and CDR2 is SQIVND (reference sequence). The CDR3 DNA is TGTGCCAGTAGTATTTGGGAGGACTCTGGAAACACCATATATTTT. Protein sequence: CASSIWEDSGNTIYF.

This clone came up once. This chain joins TRBV3-1 (or the pseudogene TRBV3-2) and TRBJ2-1, with D unclear. The germline V gene encodes CDR1 LGHDT and CDR2 YNNKEL (reference sequence). This CDR3 is built from 16 residues. V shed 3 bases and J shed 7 bases, with 19 bases lying between them. DNA of the CDR3: TGTGCCAGCAGCCAGTCGCGCGGCCGCTACTTAAATGAGCAGTTCTTC. Its translation is CASSQSRGRYLNEQFF.

The genes are TRBV4-1 and TRBJ1-1, with D unclear. This CDR3 region has 15 residues. Germline CDR1 is MGHRA and CDR2 is YSYEKL. Trimming removed 1 base from V and 1 base from J, with 10 bases in between. The DNA for the CDR3 is TGCGCCAGCAGCCAAGCGCCGTGGAGGAACACTGAAGCTTTCTTT. Protein product: CASSQAPWRNTEAFF.

V usage is TRBV28 and J usage is TRBJ1-1; TRBD1 might be the D (5 bases). The CDR3 has 15 residues. The germline CDR1 and CDR2 sequences are MDHEN and SYDVKM. V dropped 4 bases and J dropped 0 bases, with 12 bases sitting between them. CDR3 region: CASSSPGGVNTEAFF. CDR3 sequence (DNA): TGTGCCAGCAGTTCCCCTGGGGGGGTGAACACTGAAGCTTTCTTT.

The CDR3: CASSPIQSRQETQYF. Written as DNA, the CDR3 is TGTGCCAGCTCACCAATACAGAGTAGGCAAGAGACCCAGTACTTC. The chain couples TRBV18 to TRBJ2-5; D call uncertain. The germline CDR1 and CDR2 sequences are KGHSH and LQKENI. The CDR3 totals 15 residues. The V gene lost 2 bases and the J gene lost 2 bases, with 12 bases spanning the gap.

V gene TRBV5-4 combines with J gene TRBJ1-2; D is uncertain. This CDR3 is built from 18 residues. Per germline, CDR1 SGHNT and CDR2 YYREEE (reference sequence). Trimming took off 0 bases at V and 4 bases at J, with 22 bases between the two ends. This CDR3 reads CASSLGDGSVRTLYGYTF. In DNA, the CDR3 is TGTGCCAGCAGCTTGGGTGACGGGTCGGTGCGGACTCTCTATGGCTACACCTTC.

The sample holds many counts of this clone. The genes are TRBV7-9 and TRBJ2-5; TRBD2 is a possible D gene (5 bases). Trimming removed 4 bases at V and 0 bases at J, with 12 bases between. The germline CDR1 and CDR2 sequences are SEHNR and FQNEAQ (reference sequence). This CDR3 contains 15 residues. CDR3 region: CASSSSSGYQETQYF. CDR3 coding DNA: TGTGCCAGCAGCTCTTCGTCGGGGTACCAAGAGACCCAGTACTTC.

This clone was recorded at least ten times. The genes are TRBV5-1 and TRBJ2-5; a possible D gene is TRBD1 (7 bases). V was trimmed by 4 bases and J by 2 bases, leaving 15 bases between them. This CDR3 region has 15 residues. Germline lookup yields CDR1 SGHRS and CDR2 YFSETQ. The CDR3 DNA reads as TGCGCCAGCAGCGCGAATCCAGGGGGGCAAGAGACCCAGTACTTC. It codes for CASSANPGGQETQYF.

V is TRBV27 and J is TRBJ2-5; 9 bases align to TRBD2. The CDR3 contains 16 residues. The germline CDR1 and CDR2 sequences are MNHEY and SMNVEV (reference sequence). V shed 0 bases and J 4 bases; nucleotides not matched to a gene: 6. This CDR3 reads CASSLSATSGRETQYF. CDR3 coding DNA: TGTGCCAGCAGTTTATCAGCGACTAGCGGAAGAGAGACCCAGTACTTC.

The rearrangement joins TRBV4-1 to TRBJ2-5; TRBD1 matches at 8 bases. V shed 0 bases, J shed 4 bases, and the junction held 1 base outside the gene matches. Germline lookup yields CDR1 MGHRA and CDR2 YSYEKL. The CDR3 runs 14 residues. The CDR3 bases are TGCGCCAGCAGCCAAGATGACAGGGGAGAGACCCAGTACTTC. Its protein is CASSQDDRGETQYF.

The gene calls are TRBV18 and TRBJ1-5; no clear D. Trimming stripped 4 bases from V and 6 bases from J, with 16 bases between. The CDR3 contains 15 residues. Germline CDR1 and CDR2: KGHSH and LQKENI. DNA for the CDR3: TGTGCCAGCTCACTTACCGGAGGGTCCGGTCAGCCCCAGCATTTT. Protein sequence: CASSLTGGSGQPQHF.

The chain employs TRBV11-2 and TRBJ2-3, with 7 bases lining up with TRBD2. The V gene end was trimmed by 4 bases and the J gene end by 1 base; junction bases not matched to a gene: 8. Germline CDR1 SGHAT, CDR2 FQNNGV. The CDR3 runs to 16 residues. The CDR3 nucleotides read TGTGCCAGCAGCTCCGGAGCGGGGTGGGGCACAGATACGCAGTATTTT. Translation: CASSSGAGWGTDTQYF. Together with reference TRBV11-2 and TRBJ2-3, the CDR3 gives the full variable domain: EAGVAQSPRYKIIEKRQSVAFWCNPISGHATLYWYQQILGQGPKLLIQFQNNGVVDDSQLPKDRFSAERLKGVDSTLKIQPAKLEDSAVYLCASSSGAGWGTDTQYFGPGTRLTVL.

This chain joins TRBV30 and TRBJ2-1; TRBD1 matches 10 bases. The V gene end was trimmed by 1 base and the J gene end by 1 base; junction bases not matched to a gene: 10. Looked up from germline, CDR1 is GTSNPN and CDR2 is SVGIG (reference sequence). The CDR3 contains 18 residues. This CDR3 is CAWSGDRGQTRSYNEQFF. The DNA for the CDR3 is TGTGCCTGGAGTGGGGACAGGGGACAGACTAGATCCTACAATGAGCAGTTCTTC. Complete variable domain (other parts from reference TRBV30 and TRBJ2-1): SQTIHQWPATLVQPVGSPLSLECTVEGTSNPNLYWYRQAAGRGLQLLFYSVGIGQISSEVPQNLSASRPQDRQFILSSKKLLLSDSGFYLCAWSGDRGQTRSYNEQFFGPGTRLTVL.

The chain carries TRBV5-1 and TRBJ1-2, with D perhaps matching TRBD1 (6 bases). V lost 8 bases and J 3 bases, leaving 14 bases between the germline ends. The CDR3 has 13 residues. CDR1 is SGHRS and CDR2 is YFSETQ in the germline V gene. The CDR3: CASGTGFDYGYTF. CDR3 DNA sequence: TGCGCCAGTGGAACAGGGTTCGACTATGGCTACACCTTC.

The sample holds a few counts of this clone. The J gene is TRBJ1-2, the V gene TRBV28, with TRBD1 identical over 10 bases. This CDR3 has 13 amino acids. The V gene end was trimmed by 3 bases and the J gene end by 8 bases; junction bases not matched to a gene: 3. Per the germline V gene, CDR1 is MDHEN and CDR2 is SYDVKM. CDR3 DNA: TGTGCCAGCAGTTTGGACAGGGGGTGGGGCTACACCTTC. It encodes CASSLDRGWGYTF.

As to this clone: One junction end disagrees with the germline gene, perhaps due to a read error. The J gene is TRBJ2-1, the V gene TRBV6-1; 7 bases line up with TRBD1. The CDR3 is 15 amino acids. The germline CDR1 and CDR2 sequences are MNHNS and SASEGT. CDR3 nucleotide sequence: TGTGCCAACAGTGAAGCGAGGGGGCTGTACAATGAGCAGTTCTTC. This encodes CANSEARGLYNEQFF.

V is TRBV30 and J is TRBJ2-3; 9 nucleotides match TRBD2. With 0 bases clipped from V and 6 bases from J, the junction kept 10 bases outside the gene matches. From germline, CDR1 is GTSNPN and CDR2 SVGIG (reference sequence). The CDR3 consists of 16 residues. Here the CDR3 reads CAWSVRAGGPFDTQYF. The CDR3 DNA is TGTGCCTGGAGTGTACGGGCGGGGGGGCCCTTCGATACGCAGTATTTT.

The chain employs TRBV29-1 and TRBJ1-2; tentative D call: TRBD1 (5 bases). The CDR3 runs to 16 residues. The germline V gene has CDR1 SQVTM and CDR2 ANQGSEA. The V end lost 6 bases, the J end lost 1 base, and 21 bases lay between the germline ends. The CDR3 spells CSVGGGGGLLNYGYTF. The CDR3 nucleotides are TGCAGCGTAGGAGGTGGGGGAGGACTCCTTAACTATGGCTACACCTTC.

The chain uses TRBV2 and TRBJ1-6, with D tentatively TRBD1 (5 bases). The V end lost 5 bases, the J end lost 5 bases, and 25 bases lay between the germline ends. In germline, CDR1 is SNHLY, CDR2 FYNNEI. The CDR3 contains 19 residues. The CDR3 sequence is CASSTKTGATLTNNSPLHF. Written as DNA, the CDR3 is TGTGCCAGCAGTACGAAAACAGGCGCTACTTTGACGAATAATTCACCCCTCCACTTT.

The V and J genes are TRBV7-2 and TRBJ1-1, with 7 bases lining up with TRBD1. J lost 0 bases, V lost 3 bases, and 4 bases had no gene match. Looked up from germline, CDR1 is SGHTA and CDR2 is FQGNSA. CDR3 length: 15 residues. DNA for the CDR3: TGTGCCAGCAGCTTCTCGGACAGGATGAACACTGAAGCTTTCTTT. Its translation is CASSFSDRMNTEAFF. Drawing the rest from reference TRBV7-2 and TRBJ1-1, the complete variable domain is GAGVSQSPSNKVTEKGKDVELRCDPISGHTALYWYRQSLGQGLEFLIYFQGNSAPDKSGLPSDRFSAERTGGSVSTLTIQRTQQEDSAVYLCASSFSDRMNTEAFFGQGTRLTVV.